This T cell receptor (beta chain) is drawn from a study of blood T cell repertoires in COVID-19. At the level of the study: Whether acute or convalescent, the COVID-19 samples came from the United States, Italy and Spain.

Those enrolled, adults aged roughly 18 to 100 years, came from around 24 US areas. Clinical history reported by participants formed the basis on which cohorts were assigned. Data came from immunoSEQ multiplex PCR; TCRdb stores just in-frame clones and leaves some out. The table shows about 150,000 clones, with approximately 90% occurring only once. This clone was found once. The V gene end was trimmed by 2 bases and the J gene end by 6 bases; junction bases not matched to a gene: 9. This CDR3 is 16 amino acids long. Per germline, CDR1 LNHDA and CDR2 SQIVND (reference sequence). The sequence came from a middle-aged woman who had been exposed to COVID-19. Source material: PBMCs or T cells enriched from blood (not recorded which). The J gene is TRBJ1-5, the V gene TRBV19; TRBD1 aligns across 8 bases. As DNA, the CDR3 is TGTGCCAGTAGTATAAGGGGGCAGGGGGCTGGTCAGCCCCAGCATTTT. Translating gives CASSIRGQGAGQPQHF.